This T cell receptor beta chain is from a study of T cell repertoires in cytomegalovirus infection. Study context: The authors used CMV epitopes that were HLA-C-restricted (recently identified) and HLA-B-restricted (well studied). Public TCR beta signatures indicated both CMV infection and matching HLA type.

TCRdb processed the reads anew with MiXCR; each CDR3 protein has one entry. Of about 500,000 distinct CDR3 sequences in the sample, 33% were seen once. Germline CDR1 reads LNHDA; CDR2 reads SQIVND (reference sequence). The V and J ends lost 7 bases and 4 bases respectively, with 19 bases between them. This CDR3 region has 15 residues. In regard to this clonotype: What it recognizes is unknown.

Sequencing used cultured PBMCs, obtained from culture after CMV antigen stimulation. The chain is built from TRBV19 and TRBJ2-5, with no clear D. This TCR came from a human donor in good health (CMV status not recorded). Some clones in this sample may be carry-over from other donors' samples. The CDR3 nucleotides read TGTGCCAGTACCCGTCGCGGTCGGTCGGGAGAGACCCAGTACTTC. Translating gives CASTRRGRSGETQYF.